A selection of T cell receptor beta chains follows, all from one sample in a study of T cell responses to AZD1222 COVID-19 vaccine. The table came from immunoSEQ multiplex PCR; TCRdb's copy has only in-frame clones and leaves some out. The sample contains 120,000 to 150,000 clones, approximately 86% of which appear only once. Sample: peripheral blood, taken 28 days after the second AZD1222 dose. These receptor sequences come from an adult who received the AZD1222 COVID-19 vaccine. Both conserved end residues are part of each CDR3. D genes are given only for firm matches. The size entry is marked missing in some rows and otherwise reads once, few, many or a size class.

d_call | clone_size | j_call | v_call | cdr3_aa | cdr3_nt
TRBD1 | - | TRBJ1-4 | TRBV24-1 | CATSDSSPGTGFEKLFF | TGTGCCACCAGTGATTCTTCACCTGGGACAGGGTTTGAAAAACTGTTTTTT
TRBD1 | - | TRBJ2-5 | TRBV6-1 | CASSESRQGALRETQYF | TGTGCCAGCAGTGAATCAAGACAGGGGGCTTTACGAGAGACCCAGTACTTC
- | - | TRBJ1-3 | TRBV6-5 | CASSTPFSGNTIYF | TGTGCCAGCAGCACACCGTTCTCTGGAAACACCATATATTTT
- | - | TRBJ2-4 | TRBV7-2 | CASSPLETGVKNIQYF | TGTGCCAGCAGCCCCCTCGAAACGGGGGTAAAAAACATTCAGTACTTC
- | - | TRBJ1-6 | TRBV5-5 | CASSLEPFSSYNSPLHF | TGTGCCAGCAGCTTGGAACCCTTCAGCTCCTATAATTCACCCCTCCACTTT
- | once | TRBJ1-1 | TRBV19 | CASSIYGNTEAFF | TGTGCCAGTAGTATATATGGGAACACTGAAGCTTTCTTT
- | - | TRBJ1-1 | TRBV6-5 | CASRNWDTEAFF | TGTGCCAGCAGAAACTGGGACACTGAAGCTTTCTTT
- | - | TRBJ1-2 | TRBV7-9 | CASRPQELYGYTF | TGTGCCAGCAGACCCCAGGAGCTGTATGGCTACACCTTC
- | - | TRBJ1-1 | TRBV5-1 | CASSMQGNTEAFF | TGCGCCAGCAGCATGCAGGGGAACACTGAAGCTTTCTTT
- | - | TRBJ1-1 | TRBV28 | CASSLRREAFF | TGTGCCAGCAGCCTTCGGAGGGAAGCTTTCTTT
- | few | TRBJ2-1 | TRBV5-4 | CASSRTGEQFF | TGTGCCAGCAGCCGTACGGGTGAGCAGTTCTTC
- | - | TRBJ1-2 | TRBV7-7 | CAPTGEPNYGYTF | TGTGCCCCAACCGGGGAGCCTAACTATGGCTACACCTTC
- | few | TRBJ1-5 | TRBV5-4 | CASSFEFSGSNQPQHF | TGTGCCAGCAGCTTCGAGTTCTCCGGGAGCAATCAGCCCCAGCATTTT
- | - | TRBJ2-3 | TRBV3-1/TRBV3-2 | CASSLHFDTQYF | TGTGCCAGCAGCCTCCATTTTGATACGCAGTATTTT
TRBD1 | - | TRBJ1-5 | TRBV6-6 | CASSSDRGSWQPQHF | TGTGCCAGCAGTTCTGACAGGGGATCTTGGCAGCCCCAGCATTTT
TRBD1 | few | TRBJ1-2 | TRBV2 | CASRGTGSGYTF | TGTGCCAGCAGAGGGACAGGATCTGGCTACACCTTC
- | - | TRBJ2-7 | TRBV15 | CATSRDEVRGGYEQYF | TGTGCCACCAGCAGAGATGAGGTCCGAGGTGGCTACGAGCAGTACTTC
TRBD1 | - | TRBJ2-2 | TRBV15 | CATSRRPGQGGTGELFF | TGTGCCACCAGCAGACGCCCGGGACAGGGGGGTACCGGGGAGCTGTTTTTT
- | - | TRBJ2-5 | TRBV7-2 | CASSLTFYQETQYF | TGTGCCAGCAGCTTAACGTTCTACCAAGAGACCCAGTACTTC
- | - | TRBJ2-2 | TRBV20-1 | CSASHYDTGELFF | TGCAGTGCTAGTCATTATGACACCGGGGAGCTGTTTTTT
- | - | TRBJ1-4 | TRBV3-1/TRBV3-2 | CASSPYAETNEKLFF | TGTGCCAGCAGCCCTTACGCCGAGACTAATGAAAAACTGTTTTTT
TRBD2 | - | TRBJ2-7 | TRBV11-3 | CASSPPGLAGNEQYF | TGTGCCAGCAGCCCACCGGGACTAGCGGGAAACGAGCAGTACTTC